The 20 T cell receptor beta chains below were found in one sample sequenced in a study of cytomegalovirus exposure and HLA in healthy donors. In the PCR, 60 Vbeta and 13 Jbeta primers were used. Generated by immunoSEQ multiplex PCR, the TCRdb table keeps only in-frame clones and is missing some. The data show some 250,000 clones, about 80% seen once. The specimen sequenced was PBMCs. Every receptor here comes from a woman in her thirties or forties in good health and CMV-seropositive.

This rearrangement joins TRBV30 to TRBJ1-1, with 7 bases aligning to TRBD1. The CDR3 has 14 residues. The germline gives CDR1 GTSNPN, CDR2 SVGIG (reference sequence). V lost 1 base to trimming and J lost 0 bases; unmatched junction nucleotides: 2. The CDR3 DNA reads TGTGCCTGGAGTGACAGGGGCCTGAACACTGAAGCTTTCTTT. It specifies CAWSDRGLNTEAFF. Full variable domain (remainder filled in from reference TRBV30 and TRBJ1-1): SQTIHQWPATLVQPVGSPLSLECTVEGTSNPNLYWYRQAAGRGLQLLFYSVGIGQISSEVPQNLSASRPQDRQFILSSKKLLLSDSGFYLCAWSDRGLNTEAFFGQGTRLTVV.

About this clone itself: This sample includes further DNA sequences coding for the same CDR3. This rearrangement joins TRBV9 to TRBJ2-7; D is perhaps TRBD2 (6 bases). The CDR3 is 14 residues long. The ends were cut back, 2 bases at V and 4 bases at J, with 13 bases in the middle. CDR1 is SGDLS and CDR2 is YYNGEE in the germline V gene. The CDR3 sequence is CASSVGGETYEQYF. DNA of the CDR3: TGTGCCAGCAGCGTCGGCGGGGAGACATACGAGCAGTACTTC. The variable domain in full, completed from reference TRBV9 and TRBJ2-7, reads DSGVTQTPKHLITATGQRVTLRCSPRSGDLSVYWYQQSLDQGLQFLIQYYNGEERAKGNILERFSAQQFPDLHSELNLSSLELGDSALYFCASSVGGETYEQYFGPGTRLTVT.

The rearrangement links TRBV5-5 to TRBJ1-2; tentatively, D is TRBD1 (6 bases). V lost 5 bases and J 7 bases, leaving 12 bases between the germline ends. The CDR3 runs to 12 residues. Germline CDR1 SGHKS, CDR2 YYEKEE (reference sequence). The CDR3 sequence is CASSPGVSGYTF. CDR3 DNA: TGTGCCAGCAGTCCAGGGGTCTCTGGCTACACCTTC.

This chain connects TRBV30 to TRBJ2-5; 8 bases match TRBD2. CDR1 and CDR2 (germline): GTSNPN, SVGIG (reference sequence). V dropped 0 bases and J dropped 1; count of bases not matched to a gene: 10. The CDR3 covers 17 residues. The chain's CDR3 is CAWSVPVIAGIQETQYF. The CDR3 DNA reads as TGTGCCTGGAGTGTACCGGTGATAGCGGGGATCCAAGAGACCCAGTACTTC.

The V call is TRBV27, the J call TRBJ1-6; D is ambiguous. Germline V gene data show CDR1 as MNHEY and CDR2 as SMNVEV (reference sequence). The CDR3 is 16 residues long. V was pared by 5 bases and J by 1 base, with 12 bases between. The CDR3 DNA follows: TGTGCCAGCAGTCCCTCGGGGTGGTCCTATAATTCACCCCTCCACTTT. This codes for CASSPSGWSYNSPLHF.

The chain joins TRBV9 to TRBJ2-1; 7 bases are shared with TRBD2. The CDR3 length is 16 residues. J gave up 4 bases and V 0 bases, and 7 bases lay outside the gene matches. Germline lookup yields CDR1 SGDLS and CDR2 YYNGEE. CDR3 sequence (DNA): TGTGCCAGCAGCGTAGCGGCTAGCGGAGGGTACAATGAGCAGTTCTTC. Its protein is CASSVAASGGYNEQFF. The whole variable domain, remainder taken from reference TRBV9 and TRBJ2-1, is DSGVTQTPKHLITATGQRVTLRCSPRSGDLSVYWYQQSLDQGLQFLIQYYNGEERAKGNILERFSAQQFPDLHSELNLSSLELGDSALYFCASSVAASGGYNEQFFGPGTRLTVL.

The chain combines TRBV7-7 with TRBJ2-5, with TRBD1 matching 7 bases. V dropped 3 bases and J dropped 1; count of bases not matched to a gene: 2. The CDR3 covers 14 residues. Germline CDR1 is SSHAT and CDR2 is FNYEAQ (reference sequence). For the CDR3, the DNA is TGTGCCAGCAGCTTGGGACAGCTCCAAGAGACCCAGTACTTC. It codes for CASSLGQLQETQYF.

The chain joins TRBV6-4 to TRBJ2-7; TRBD1 matches 7 bases. V was clipped by 6 bases and J by 2 bases; unmatched bases: 7. The length of the CDR3 is 14 residues. Germline V gene sequence: CDR1 MRHNA, CDR2 SNTAGT. Here the CDR3 reads CASSYGQDTYEQYF. In DNA form, the CDR3 reads TGTGCCAGCAGCTACGGACAGGATACCTACGAGCAGTACTTC.

This clone has only one observation. The chain couples TRBV5-6 to TRBJ2-5, with 9 bases identical to TRBD2. From germline, CDR1 is SGHDT and CDR2 YYEEEE. This CDR3 has 16 residues. Trimming removed 5 bases from V and 5 bases from J; junction bases left unmatched: 13. CDR3 DNA sequence: TGTGCCAGCAGTTCGAGGGAAGCGGGGGGACGGGAGACCCAGTACTTC. Its protein product is CASSSREAGGRETQYF.

The CDR3 sequence: CASSQGLYTEAFF. The CDR3, as DNA: TGTGCCAGCAGCCAAGGACTCTACACTGAAGCTTTCTTT. V and J are TRBV6-5 and TRBJ1-1; D remains ambiguous. CDR3 length equals 13 residues. V was cut by 6 bases and J by 3 bases, with 11 bases left in between. Germline assignment: CDR1 MNHEY and CDR2 SVGAGI.

J is TRBJ1-5 and V is TRBV19, with D maybe TRBD1 (5 bases). Trimming removed 3 bases from V and 5 bases from J, with 14 bases in between. Germline assignment: CDR1 LNHDA and CDR2 SQIVND (reference sequence). The CDR3 consists of 15 residues. CDR3 in amino acids: CASSMESGTHQPQHF. CDR3 sequence (DNA): TGTGCCAGTAGTATGGAATCGGGGACTCATCAGCCCCAGCATTTT.

This chain connects TRBV6-5 to TRBJ1-1, with D uncertain. The CDR3 length is 13 residues. Trimming pared 5 bases from V and 11 bases from J, leaving 18 bases between. The germline V gene encodes CDR1 MNHEY and CDR2 SVGAGI. CDR3 bases: TGTGCCAGCAGTCCTCCGTCCGGGCGCGGGGCTTTCTTT. This gives the protein CASSPPSGRGAFF.

The chain uses TRBV5-5 and TRBJ1-1; weak D call: TRBD1 (5 bases). The germline V and J ends were trimmed by 6 bases and 0 bases, with 15 bases remaining between them. Per the germline V gene, CDR1 is SGHKS and CDR2 is YYEKEE (reference sequence). The CDR3 spans 15 residues. The CDR3 coding sequence is TGTGCCAGCAACTCGCTGACAGCGCTGAACACTGAAGCTTTCTTT. Translating it yields CASNSLTALNTEAFF.

The J gene is TRBJ1-2, the V gene TRBV10-3; 12 nucleotides align to TRBD1. Germline V gives CDR1 ENHRY, CDR2 SYGVKD. The CDR3 totals 13 residues. Trimming removed 7 bases from V and 6 bases from J; junction bases left unmatched: 3. The CDR3 is CAIKGTGGHGYTF. DNA of the CDR3: TGTGCCATCAAAGGGACAGGGGGCCATGGCTACACCTTC.

The V and J genes are TRBV5-1 and TRBJ2-5; 7 bases line up with TRBD1. The CDR3 is made up of 14 amino acids. Germline CDR1 SGHRS, CDR2 YFSETQ. The V and J ends lost 1 base and 2 bases, in that order; junction bases with no gene match: 2. This CDR3 reads CASSLSGQQETQYF. The CDR3 coding sequence is TGCGCCAGCAGCTTGTCGGGACAGCAAGAGACCCAGTACTTC.

In DNA, the CDR3 is TGTGCTAGTGGTCTACCGACAGTTACGAACACCGGGGAGCTGTTTTTT. It is translated as CASGLPTVTNTGELFF. This sequence joins TRBV12-5 and TRBJ2-2, with D maybe TRBD1 (5 bases). The germline V gene encodes CDR1 LGHNT and CDR2 FRNRAP. CDR3 length equals 16 residues. With 5 bases removed from V and 0 bases from J, the gap between germline ends came to 13 bases.

V usage is TRBV27 and J usage is TRBJ1-1, with 7 bases identical to TRBD1. The CDR3 extends over 14 amino acids. Losses at the gene ends were 5 bases for V and 4 bases for J; bases not matched to a gene: 7. Germline CDR1 MNHEY, CDR2 SMNVEV (reference sequence). This chain's CDR3 is CASSPQGVGTEAFF. The CDR3 DNA reads TGTGCCAGCAGTCCTCAGGGGGTAGGCACTGAAGCTTTCTTT.

The chain employs TRBV5-4 and TRBJ1-2; 9 nucleotides line up with TRBD1. CDR3 size: 16 residues. CDR1 is SGHNT, CDR2 YYREEE, per germline (reference sequence). With 0 bases clipped from V and 6 bases from J, the junction kept 9 bases outside the gene matches. CDR3 amino acids: CASSLGLGTGINGYTF. CDR3 sequence (DNA): TGTGCCAGCAGCTTGGGACTGGGGACAGGGATAAATGGCTACACCTTC.

This clone has a single count. The chain uses TRBV7-9 and TRBJ1-4, with 10 bases aligning to TRBD1. This CDR3 region has 14 residues. The trim removed 6 bases at V and 5 bases at J, leaving 3 bases unmatched. Germline V gives CDR1 SEHNR, CDR2 FQNEAQ (reference sequence). The CDR3 DNA reads as TGTGCCAGCAGGGAGACAGGGGGCAATGAAAAACTGTTTTTT. It is translated as CASRETGGNEKLFF.

To note about this clone: A read error may account for a junction end that differs from germline. V and J are TRBV7-7 and TRBJ2-5; 9 bases are shared with TRBD2. CDR1 and CDR2 from the germline V gene are SSHAT and FNYEAQ (reference sequence). The CDR3 has 15 amino acids. In DNA, the CDR3 is TGTGCTAGCAGCTTAGCAGCGGGGGGTCAAGAGACCCAGTACTTC. It translates to CASSLAAGGQETQYF.